The present entry profiles one T cell receptor beta chain with its context. This entry comes from a study of control samples from healthy donors and cancer patients. Clones were sequenced by immunoSEQ multiplex PCR, and TCRdb holds only the in-frame ones, with some missing. The repertoire holds about 98,000 clones, with almost 85% as singletons. The germline V gene has CDR1 SGHRS and CDR2 YFSETQ. The J segment lost 5 bases and the V segment lost 4 bases, leaving 8 bases of the junction unmatched. This CDR3 region has 15 residues. This chain uses TRBV5-1 with TRBJ2-5, with 10 bases that match TRBD1. Sequencing used blood. This clonotype was sampled from a man in his 60s in good health. CDR3 protein: CASSIGQGVGETQYF. DNA of the CDR3: TGCGCCAGCAGCATAGGACAGGGGGTTGGGGAGACCCAGTACTTC. Complete variable domain (other parts from reference TRBV5-1 and TRBJ2-5): KAGVTQTPRYLIKTRGQQVTLSCSPISGHRSVSWYQQTPGQGLQFLFEYFSETQRNKGNFPGRFSGRQFSNSRSEMNVSTLELGDSALYLCASSIGQGVGETQYFGPGTRLLVL.